Following are 5 T cell receptor beta chains from one sample sequenced in a study of blood T cell repertoires in COVID-19. Libraries were prepared by immunoSEQ multiplex PCR; TCRdb keeps only in-frame clonotypes and omits some of them. The sample holds some 270,000 clones, approximately 83% seen once. The sample consisted of PBMCs or T cells enriched from blood (not recorded which). These receptor sequences come from a woman aged 25-40 years who had recovered from COVID-19.

The rearrangement links TRBV3-1 (or the pseudogene TRBV3-2) to TRBJ2-2; TRBD2 matches 8 bases. The CDR3 totals 15 residues. Germline V gene data show CDR1 as LGHDT and CDR2 as YNNKEL (reference sequence). The J segment lost 1 base and the V segment lost 5 bases, leaving 3 bases of the junction unmatched. The CDR3 DNA reads TGTGCCAGCAGCTTCACTAGCGGGAACACCGGGGAGCTGTTTTTT. It translates to CASSFTSGNTGELFF.

The genes are TRBV30 and TRBJ2-7; maybe TRBD1 (6 bases). V dropped 7 bases and J dropped 4 bases, with 17 bases sitting between them. The CDR3 is made up of 13 amino acids. The germline CDR1 and CDR2 sequences are GTSNPN and SVGIG (reference sequence). CDR3 amino acids: CASDLQGGYEQYF. For the CDR3, the DNA is TGTGCCTCCGATTTACAGGGTGGGTACGAGCAGTACTTC.

The chain employs TRBV30 and TRBJ2-7; 13 bases match TRBD2. J gave up 5 bases and V 1 base, and 8 bases lay outside the gene matches. The germline CDR1 and CDR2 sequences are GTSNPN and SVGIG (reference sequence). The CDR3 totals 16 residues. The CDR3 DNA reads TGTGCCTGGAGTGAGGGACTAGCGGGGCCAGGGGACGAGCAGTACTTC. Its translation is CAWSEGLAGPGDEQYF.

This clone appeared once. The rearrangement joins TRBV9 to TRBJ1-5, with D tentatively TRBD1 (5 bases). The CDR3 runs 15 residues. V was cut by 2 bases and J by 3 bases, with 12 bases left in between. Germline V gene sequence: CDR1 SGDLS, CDR2 YYNGEE. CDR3 in DNA: TGTGCCAGCAGCGTTGGAGGGGCCTACAATCAGCCCCAGCATTTT. It yields the protein CASSVGGAYNQPQHF.

This sequence joins TRBV28 and TRBJ2-2; D is undetermined. Germline V gene lookup returns CDR1 MDHEN and CDR2 SYDVKM. V was trimmed by 3 bases and J by 2 bases, leaving 16 bases between them. The CDR3 extends over 17 amino acids. As DNA, the CDR3 is TGTGCCAGCAGTTTTTTCCTTGTTTCTATCAACACCGGGGAGCTGTTTTTT. This sequence encodes CASSFFLVSINTGELFF.